Given below is one T cell receptor beta chain in context. The antigen remains unidentified. Between the trimmed V and J ends, which lost 4 bases and 0 bases, there was a span of 10 bases. The germline gives CDR1 LGHNA, CDR2 YNFKEQ. The length of the CDR3 is 15 residues. Using immunoSEQ multiplex PCR, the repertoire was profiled, and TCRdb retains in-frame clones only, with some absent. The sample shows approximately 74,000 clones, about 93% of them seen only once. This specimen belongs to a study of OX40 agonist ivuxolimab in advanced cancers. The study's findings and limits: Clones of CD4+ and CD8+ blood T cells grew by week 6 at doses of 0.1 to 3.0 mg/kg. CD4+ T cells averaged fewer expanded clones than CD8+ T cells.

This clonotype originated in an adult with an advanced solid tumor such as melanoma, head and neck, liver or kidney cancer. The source material was CD4+ or CD8+ T cells sorted from blood, sampled in a trial of the OX40 agonist ivuxolimab. The V gene is TRBV4-2, the J gene TRBJ1-5; D uncertain. The CDR3 nucleotides are TGTGCCAGCAGCCCTGGGGTGGATAGCAATCAGCCCCAGCATTTT. It specifies CASSPGVDSNQPQHF.